This T cell receptor (beta chain) was identified during a study of persistence of HIV-infected CD4 T cells. Across the study: Median time on suppressive ART was about 8 years. A larger, less memory-rich fraction responded to anti-CD3/anti-CD28 beads than to antigen.

A word on this clone: What it recognizes is unknown.

The immunoSEQ assay was version 4, run in survey mode. Each sample used up to 1 ug genomic DNA diluted to 10 ng/uL. Sequenced by immunoSEQ multiplex PCR; TCRdb stores in-frame clones only, minus some. The top ten clones hold about 3.1% of a sample with 40,000 to 60,000 clones, approximately 90% of them seen once. Germline V gives CDR1 SGHTA, CDR2 FQGNSA. V lost 2 bases to trimming and J lost 7 bases; unmatched junction nucleotides: 3. The CDR3 sequence is 14 residues long. This nonspecific control used anti-CD3/anti-CD28 bead stimulation of CD4+ T cells. Sorting selected CD4+ T cells upregulating both CD40 ligand and CD69.

V is TRBV7-2 and J is TRBJ2-1; 9 bases fit TRBD1. The receptor's source is an adult woman with HIV who was CMV-seropositive. Specimen: CD4+ T cells sorted from PBMCs after approximately 20-hour stimulation, collected from a patient who received antiretroviral therapy. CDR3 in DNA: TGTGCCAGCAGCTTATACAGGGGGCAGAATGAGCAGTTCTTC. Protein sequence: CASSLYRGQNEQFF.